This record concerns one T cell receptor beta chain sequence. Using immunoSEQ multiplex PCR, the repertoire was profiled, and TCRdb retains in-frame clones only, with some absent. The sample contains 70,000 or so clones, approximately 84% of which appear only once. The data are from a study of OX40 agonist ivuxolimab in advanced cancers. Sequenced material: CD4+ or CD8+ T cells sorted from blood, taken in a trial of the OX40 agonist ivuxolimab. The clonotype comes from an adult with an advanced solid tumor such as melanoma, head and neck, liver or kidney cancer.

In DNA form, the CDR3 reads TGTGCCAGCAGTCTATTAATCACTGAAGCTTTCTTT. Protein product: CASSLLITEAFF. The J gene is TRBJ1-1, the V gene TRBV28; no clear D. There are 12 residues in the CDR3. Per germline, CDR1 MDHEN and CDR2 SYDVKM. V lost 5 bases to trimming and J lost 4 bases, with 8 bases between them.